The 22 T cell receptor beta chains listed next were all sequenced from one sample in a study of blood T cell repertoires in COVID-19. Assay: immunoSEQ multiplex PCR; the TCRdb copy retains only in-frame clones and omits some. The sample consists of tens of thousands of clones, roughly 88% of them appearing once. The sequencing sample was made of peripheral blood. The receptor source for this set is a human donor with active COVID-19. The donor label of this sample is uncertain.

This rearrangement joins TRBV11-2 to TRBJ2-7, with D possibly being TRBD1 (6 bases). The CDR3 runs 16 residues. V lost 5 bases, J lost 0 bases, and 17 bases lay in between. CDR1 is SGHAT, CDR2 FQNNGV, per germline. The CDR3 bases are TGTGCCAGCAGCCCCGCCTTTAGGACAGACTCCTACGAGCAGTACTTC. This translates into CASSPAFRTDSYEQYF. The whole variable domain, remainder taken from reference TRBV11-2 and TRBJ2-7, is EAGVAQSPRYKIIEKRQSVAFWCNPISGHATLYWYQQILGQGPKLLIQFQNNGVVDDSQLPKDRFSAERLKGVDSTLKIQPAKLEDSAVYLCASSPAFRTDSYEQYFGPGTRLTVT.

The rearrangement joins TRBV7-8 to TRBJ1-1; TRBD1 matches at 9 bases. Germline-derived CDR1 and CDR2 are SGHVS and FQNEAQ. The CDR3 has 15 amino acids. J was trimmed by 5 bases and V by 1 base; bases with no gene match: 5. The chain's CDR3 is CASSLVLTGGTEAFF. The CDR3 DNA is TGTGCCAGCAGCTTAGTTTTGACAGGGGGGACTGAAGCTTTCTTT.

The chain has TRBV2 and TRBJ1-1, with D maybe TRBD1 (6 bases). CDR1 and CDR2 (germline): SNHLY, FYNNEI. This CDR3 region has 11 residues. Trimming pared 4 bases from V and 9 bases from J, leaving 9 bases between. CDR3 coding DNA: TGTGCCAGCAGTGTGAGGGACAAAGCTTTCTTT. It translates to CASSVRDKAFF.

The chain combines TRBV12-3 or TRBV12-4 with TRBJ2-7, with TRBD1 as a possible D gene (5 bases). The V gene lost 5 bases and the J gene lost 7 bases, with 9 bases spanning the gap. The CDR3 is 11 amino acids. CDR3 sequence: CASSRGQEQYF. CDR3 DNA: TGTGCCAGCAGTAGGGGCCAGGAGCAGTACTTC.

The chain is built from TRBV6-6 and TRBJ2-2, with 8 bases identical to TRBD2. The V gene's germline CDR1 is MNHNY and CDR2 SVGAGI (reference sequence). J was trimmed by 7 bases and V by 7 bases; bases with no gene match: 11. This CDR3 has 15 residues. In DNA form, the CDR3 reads TGTGCCAGCACCCTCCACGGGGGGGCGGGCGGGGAGCTGTTTTTT. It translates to CASTLHGGAGGELFF.

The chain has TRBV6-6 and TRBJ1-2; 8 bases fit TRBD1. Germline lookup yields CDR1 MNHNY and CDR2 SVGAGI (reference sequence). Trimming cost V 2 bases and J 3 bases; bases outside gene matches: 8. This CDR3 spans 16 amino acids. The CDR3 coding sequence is TGTGCCAGCAGTTACCGACCGGGACAGGAGGACTATGGCTACACCTTC. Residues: CASSYRPGQEDYGYTF.

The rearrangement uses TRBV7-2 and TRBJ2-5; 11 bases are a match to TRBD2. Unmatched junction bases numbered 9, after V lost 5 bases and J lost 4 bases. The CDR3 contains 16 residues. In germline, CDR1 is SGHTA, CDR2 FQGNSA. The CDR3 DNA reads TGTGCCAGCAGCCCGAGAGCTAGCGGGAGGTCAGAGACCCAGTACTTC. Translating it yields CASSPRASGRSETQYF.

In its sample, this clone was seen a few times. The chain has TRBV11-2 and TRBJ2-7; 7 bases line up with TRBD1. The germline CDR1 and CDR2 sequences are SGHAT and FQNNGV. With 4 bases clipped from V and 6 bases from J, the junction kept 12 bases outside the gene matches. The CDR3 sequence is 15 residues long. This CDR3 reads CASSSYRGVGREQYF. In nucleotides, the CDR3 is TGTGCCAGCAGCTCGTACAGGGGAGTAGGGCGCGAGCAGTACTTC.

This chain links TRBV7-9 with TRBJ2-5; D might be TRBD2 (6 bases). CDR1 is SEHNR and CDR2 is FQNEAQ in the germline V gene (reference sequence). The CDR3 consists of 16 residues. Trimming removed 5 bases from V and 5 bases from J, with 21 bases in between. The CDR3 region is CASSPWVVSGGETQYF. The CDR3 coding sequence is TGTGCCAGCAGCCCTTGGGTTGTGAGTGGAGGGGAGACCCAGTACTTC. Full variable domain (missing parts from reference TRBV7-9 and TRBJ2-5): DTGVSQNPRHKITKRGQNVTFRCDPISEHNRLYWYRQTLGQGPEFLTYFQNEAQLEKSRLLSDRFSAERPKGSFSTLEIQRTEQGDSAMYLCASSPWVVSGGETQYFGPGTRLLVL.

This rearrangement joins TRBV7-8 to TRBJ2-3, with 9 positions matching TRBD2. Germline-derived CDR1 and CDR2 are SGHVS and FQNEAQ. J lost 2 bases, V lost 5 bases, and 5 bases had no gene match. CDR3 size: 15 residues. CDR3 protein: CASSGGGGATDTQYF. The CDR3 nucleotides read TGTGCCAGCAGCGGGGGCGGGGGGGCCACAGATACGCAGTATTTT.

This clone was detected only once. The CDR3 DNA reads TGTGCCAGCAGCTTGGCCGGGACTACCGCCTACGAGCAGTACTTC. Encoded protein: CASSLAGTTAYEQYF. The chain employs TRBV5-6 and TRBJ2-7, with 7 bases lining up with TRBD2. CDR3 length: 15 residues. Germline CDR1 is SGHDT and CDR2 is YYEEEE. V was clipped by 0 bases and J by 2 bases; unmatched bases: 5. Filled out from reference TRBV5-6 and TRBJ2-7, the complete variable domain reads DAGVTQSPTHLIKTRGQQVTLRCSPKSGHDTVSWYQQALGQGPQFIFQYYEEEERQRGNFPDRFSGHQFPNYSSELNVNALLLGDSALYLCASSLAGTTAYEQYFGPGTRLTVT.

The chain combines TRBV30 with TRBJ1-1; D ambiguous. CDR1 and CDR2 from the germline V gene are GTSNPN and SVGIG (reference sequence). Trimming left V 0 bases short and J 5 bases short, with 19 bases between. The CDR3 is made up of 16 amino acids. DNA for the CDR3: TGTGCCTGGAGTGTATCGGACGGGAGGTTAGGAACTGAAGCTTTCTTT. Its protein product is CAWSVSDGRLGTEAFF.

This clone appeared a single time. The CDR3 nucleotides read TGTGCCAGCAGGCGACTACCTGGGACAGCTAGCAATCAGCCCCAGCATTTT. Translated: CASRRLPGTASNQPQHF. The chain joins TRBV2 to TRBJ1-5; TRBD1 matches at 7 bases. Germline V gene data show CDR1 as SNHLY and CDR2 as FYNNEI. V shed 6 bases and J 0 bases; nucleotides not matched to a gene: 11. The CDR3 has 17 amino acids.

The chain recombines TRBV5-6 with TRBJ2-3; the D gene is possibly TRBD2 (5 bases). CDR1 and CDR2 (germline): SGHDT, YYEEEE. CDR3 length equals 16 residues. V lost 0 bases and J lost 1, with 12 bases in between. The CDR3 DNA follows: TGTGCCAGCAGCTTGGGGATGGGAGCGGGCACAGATACGCAGTATTTT. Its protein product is CASSLGMGAGTDTQYF.

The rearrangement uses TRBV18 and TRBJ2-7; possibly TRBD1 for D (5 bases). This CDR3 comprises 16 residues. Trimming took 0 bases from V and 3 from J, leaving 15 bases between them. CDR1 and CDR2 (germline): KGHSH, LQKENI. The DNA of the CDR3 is TGTGCCAGCTCACCACCCAACCACTCAGGACACTACGAGCAGTACTTC. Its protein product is CASSPPNHSGHYEQYF.

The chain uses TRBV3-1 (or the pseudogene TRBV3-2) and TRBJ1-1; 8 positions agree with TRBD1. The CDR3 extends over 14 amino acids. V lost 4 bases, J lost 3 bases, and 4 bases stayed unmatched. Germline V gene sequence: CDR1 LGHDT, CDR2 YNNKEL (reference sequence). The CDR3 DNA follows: TGTGCCAGCAGCCGCGGACAGGGTGACACTGAAGCTTTCTTT. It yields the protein CASSRGQGDTEAFF.

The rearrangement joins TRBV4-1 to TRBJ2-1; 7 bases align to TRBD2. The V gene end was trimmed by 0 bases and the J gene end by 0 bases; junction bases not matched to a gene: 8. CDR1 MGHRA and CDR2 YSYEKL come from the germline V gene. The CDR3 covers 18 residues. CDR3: CASSQESSGMSSYNEQFF. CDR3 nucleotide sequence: TGCGCCAGCAGCCAAGAATCCAGCGGGATGAGCTCCTACAATGAGCAGTTCTTC.

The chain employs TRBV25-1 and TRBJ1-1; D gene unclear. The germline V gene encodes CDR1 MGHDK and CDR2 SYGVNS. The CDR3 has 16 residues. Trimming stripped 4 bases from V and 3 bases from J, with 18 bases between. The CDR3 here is CASSAGSGRRDTEAFF. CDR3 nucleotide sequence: TGTGCCAGCAGTGCGGGGTCGGGCCGACGGGACACTGAAGCTTTCTTT.

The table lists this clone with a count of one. CDR3 residues: CASSFGWSVSSDTQYF. The CDR3 DNA follows: TGTGCCAGCAGTTTCGGTTGGAGCGTTAGTTCGGATACGCAGTATTTT. V and J are TRBV27 and TRBJ2-3; D not resolved. V was pared by 3 bases and J by 6 bases, with 19 bases between. Germline V lookup: CDR1 MNHEY, CDR2 SMNVEV (reference sequence). The CDR3 consists of 16 residues.

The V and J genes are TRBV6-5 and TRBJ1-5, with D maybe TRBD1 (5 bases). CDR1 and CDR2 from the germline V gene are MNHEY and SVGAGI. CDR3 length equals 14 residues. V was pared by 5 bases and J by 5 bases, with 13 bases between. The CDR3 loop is CASSPGGGDQPQHF. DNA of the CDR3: TGTGCCAGCAGTCCAGGTGGGGGGGATCAGCCCCAGCATTTT.

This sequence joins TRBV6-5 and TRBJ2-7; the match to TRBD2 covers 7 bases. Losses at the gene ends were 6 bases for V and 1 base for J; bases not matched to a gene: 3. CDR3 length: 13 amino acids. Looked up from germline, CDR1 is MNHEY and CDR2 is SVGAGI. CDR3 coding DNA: TGTGCCAGCAGACGGGACTATTCCTACGAGCAGTACTTC. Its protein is CASRRDYSYEQYF.

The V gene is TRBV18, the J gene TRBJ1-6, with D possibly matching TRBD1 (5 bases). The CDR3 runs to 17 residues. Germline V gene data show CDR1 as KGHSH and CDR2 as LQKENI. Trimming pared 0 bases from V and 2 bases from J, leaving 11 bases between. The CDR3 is CASSPPTREAYNSPLHF. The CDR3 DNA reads TGTGCCAGCTCACCACCGACCAGGGAAGCCTATAATTCACCCCTCCACTTT.